The TCR beta chain under discussion was sequenced for a study of cytomegalovirus exposure and HLA in healthy donors. CDR3 length equals 20 residues. Germline lookup yields CDR1 SGHVS and CDR2 FNYEAQ. V shed 4 bases, J shed 2 bases, and the junction held 14 bases outside the gene matches. The PCR was carried out with 60 Vbeta primers and 13 Jbeta primers. TCRdb's table, derived via immunoSEQ multiplex PCR, lists solely in-frame clones and lacks some. The table shows some 95,000 clones, with 80% occurring only once. This chain connects TRBV7-6 to TRBJ2-1; 13 bases align to TRBD2. This receptor was identified in a man aged 25-40 years in good health and CMV-seronegative. The sequenced sample consisted of PBMCs. CDR3 in amino acids: CASSSGGVGLAGRPYNEQFF. CDR3 in DNA: TGTGCCAGCAGCTCGGGGGGTGTGGGACTAGCGGGGAGGCCCTACAATGAGCAGTTCTTC.